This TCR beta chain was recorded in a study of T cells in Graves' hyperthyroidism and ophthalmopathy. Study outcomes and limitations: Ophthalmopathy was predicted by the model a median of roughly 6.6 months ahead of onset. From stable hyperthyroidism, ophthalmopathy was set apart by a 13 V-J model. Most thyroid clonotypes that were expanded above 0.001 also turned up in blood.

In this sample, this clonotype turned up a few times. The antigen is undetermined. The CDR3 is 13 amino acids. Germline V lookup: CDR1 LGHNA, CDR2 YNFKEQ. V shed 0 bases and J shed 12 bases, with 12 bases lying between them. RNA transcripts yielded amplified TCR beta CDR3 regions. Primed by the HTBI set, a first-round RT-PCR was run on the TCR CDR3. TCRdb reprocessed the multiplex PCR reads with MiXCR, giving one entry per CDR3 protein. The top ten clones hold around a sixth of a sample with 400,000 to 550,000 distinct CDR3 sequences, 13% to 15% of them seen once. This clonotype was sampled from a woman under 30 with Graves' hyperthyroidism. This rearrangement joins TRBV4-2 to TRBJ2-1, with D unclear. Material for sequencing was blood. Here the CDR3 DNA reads TGTGCCAGCAGCCAAGATATTCCTATATGGCAGTTCTTC. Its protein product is CASSQDIPIWQFF.